Listed below are T cell receptor beta chains from one sample, sequenced in a study of blood T cell repertoires in COVID-19. The protocol was immunoSEQ multiplex PCR, while the TCRdb copy is restricted to in-frame clones and leaves out a portion. The sample lists 200,000 or so clones, about four fifths occurring once. Sequenced material: peripheral blood. The source of these receptors is a woman aged 40 to 50 with acute or convalescent COVID-19. Each CDR3 is given with its conserved first and last residue. Each record gives: J gene, clone size, V gene, D gene, CDR3 DNA, CDR3 protein. D genes are given only for firm matches. Size is stated for part of the rows, as once, few or many counts, or as a class when the clone is expanded.

j_gene: TRBJ1-5; abundance: -; v_gene: TRBV30; d_gene: -; CDR3nt: TGTGCCTGGAGTGTACTTGGCAGGGGAAGGTTCGTTCAGCCCCAGCATTTT; CDR3aa: CAWSVLGRGRFVQPQHF
j_gene: TRBJ1-2; abundance: -; v_gene: TRBV14; d_gene: -; CDR3nt: TGTGCCAGCAGCCAAGAGGTAGACTATGGCTACACCTTC; CDR3aa: CASSQEVDYGYTF
j_gene: TRBJ2-3; abundance: once; v_gene: TRBV7-2; d_gene: TRBD2; CDR3nt: TGTGCCAGCAGCTTATTAGGGGGACTAGCGTCATTC; CDR3aa: CASSLLGGLASF
j_gene: TRBJ1-2; abundance: -; v_gene: TRBV6-6; d_gene: -; CDR3nt: TGTGCCAGCAGACATCAGGCTAACTATGGCTACACCTTC; CDR3aa: CASRHQANYGYTF
j_gene: TRBJ2-1; abundance: -; v_gene: TRBV20-1; d_gene: -; CDR3nt: TGCAGTGCTAGGCCGGAGGGTGAGCAGTTCTTC; CDR3aa: CSARPEGEQFF
j_gene: TRBJ1-5; abundance: -; v_gene: TRBV7-9; d_gene: -; CDR3nt: TGTGCCAGCAGCTTAGGGGGAGGACAGCCCCAGCATTTT; CDR3aa: CASSLGGGQPQHF
j_gene: TRBJ1-5; abundance: -; v_gene: TRBV5-6; d_gene: -; CDR3nt: TGTGCCAGCAGCTTGAGTGGGGGCGGGCAGCCCCAGCATTTT; CDR3aa: CASSLSGGGQPQHF
j_gene: TRBJ1-5; abundance: few; v_gene: TRBV19; d_gene: TRBD1; CDR3nt: TGTGCCAGTGCTAGGGACAGTAATCAGCCCCAGCATTTT; CDR3aa: CASARDSNQPQHF
j_gene: TRBJ2-7; abundance: -; v_gene: TRBV6-6; d_gene: -; CDR3nt: TGTGCCAGCAGGGAAAACAGCTACGAGCAGTACTTC; CDR3aa: CASRENSYEQYF
j_gene: TRBJ2-1; abundance: -; v_gene: TRBV5-6; d_gene: -; CDR3nt: TGTGCCAGCAGCTGGACTACTAGTTCCAATGAGCAGTTCTTC; CDR3aa: CASSWTTSSNEQFF
j_gene: TRBJ2-1; abundance: once; v_gene: TRBV27; d_gene: TRBD2; CDR3nt: TGTGCCAGCCGCCTGCGGGAGAACCCCTACAATGAGCAGTTCTTC; CDR3aa: CASRLRENPYNEQFF
j_gene: TRBJ1-5; abundance: -; v_gene: TRBV18; d_gene: TRBD1; CDR3nt: TGTGCCAGCTCACCACTGGCGGGACAGGTTAATCAGCCCCAGCATTTT; CDR3aa: CASSPLAGQVNQPQHF
j_gene: TRBJ2-2; abundance: few; v_gene: TRBV28; d_gene: TRBD2; CDR3nt: TGTGCCAGCAGTTTATTGTGCACGGGGAACCCGGCTCAGACTAGCGGGAGGACGTGGGAGCTGTTTTTT; CDR3aa: CASSLLCTGNPAQTSGRTWELFF
j_gene: TRBJ2-3; abundance: -; v_gene: TRBV5-1; d_gene: -; CDR3nt: TGCGCCAGCAGCGCCAGCGCAGAGTTCACAGATACGCAGTATTTT; CDR3aa: CASSASAEFTDTQYF
j_gene: TRBJ1-1; abundance: once; v_gene: TRBV5-4; d_gene: -; CDR3nt: TGTGCCAGCAGCTTGGACAGGAACACTGAAGCTTTCTTT; CDR3aa: CASSLDRNTEAFF
j_gene: TRBJ2-1; abundance: -; v_gene: TRBV28; d_gene: TRBD1; CDR3nt: TGTGCCAGCATAGACCAGGGGGTATCCTACAATGAGCAGTTCTTC; CDR3aa: CASIDQGVSYNEQFF
j_gene: TRBJ1-3; abundance: -; v_gene: TRBV5-1; d_gene: TRBD1; CDR3nt: TGCGCCAGCAGCTCGGGACAGGGAGGGAACACCATATATTTT; CDR3aa: CASSSGQGGNTIYF
j_gene: TRBJ1-5; abundance: once; v_gene: TRBV5-1; d_gene: -; CDR3nt: TGCGCCAGCAGCTCCGGACAGAATCAGCCCCAGCATTTT; CDR3aa: CASSSGQNQPQHF
j_gene: TRBJ1-2; abundance: -; v_gene: TRBV5-6; d_gene: -; CDR3nt: TGTGCCAGCAGCCCCAACAGGTCTTATGGCTACACCTTC; CDR3aa: CASSPNRSYGYTF
j_gene: TRBJ2-1; abundance: -; v_gene: TRBV5-8; d_gene: -; CDR3nt: TGTGCCAGCAGCGATTACCCGAGCTCCTACAATGAGCAGTTCTTC; CDR3aa: CASSDYPSSYNEQFF
j_gene: TRBJ2-1; abundance: -; v_gene: TRBV7-3; d_gene: TRBD1; CDR3nt: TGTGCCAGCAGCCTCGGACAGGGCGGCAATGAGCAGTTCTTC; CDR3aa: CASSLGQGGNEQFF
j_gene: TRBJ1-1; abundance: -; v_gene: TRBV5-1; d_gene: TRBD1; CDR3nt: TGCGCCAGCAGCCCCCGGCCTGGGACAGTGACTGAAGCTTTCTTT; CDR3aa: CASSPRPGTVTEAFF
j_gene: TRBJ2-5; abundance: -; v_gene: TRBV5-4; d_gene: -; CDR3nt: TGTGCCAGCAGCTTGGGGGCAGTTACCAAGAGGACCCAGTACTTC; CDR3aa: CASSLGAVTKRTQYF
j_gene: TRBJ1-5; abundance: -; v_gene: TRBV6-5; d_gene: TRBD1; CDR3nt: TGTGCCAGCAGGTCACAGGGGGGGAGCAATCAGCCCCAGCATTTT; CDR3aa: CASRSQGGSNQPQHF
j_gene: TRBJ2-7; abundance: -; v_gene: TRBV30; d_gene: -; CDR3nt: TGTGCCTGGAGTGTTGAGCGGCGATACGACTACGAGCAGTACTTC; CDR3aa: CAWSVERRYDYEQYF
j_gene: TRBJ1-4; abundance: -; v_gene: TRBV5-1; d_gene: TRBD1; CDR3nt: TGCGCCAGCAGCGTCCCCACAGGGGCTATTAATGAAAAACTGTTTTTT; CDR3aa: CASSVPTGAINEKLFF
j_gene: TRBJ2-7; abundance: -; v_gene: TRBV7-9; d_gene: -; CDR3nt: TGTGCCAGCAGCTTAAACGCTGAGACTTTAGACTACGAGCAGTACTTC; CDR3aa: CASSLNAETLDYEQYF
j_gene: TRBJ2-5; abundance: -; v_gene: TRBV30; d_gene: -; CDR3nt: TGTGCCTGGGCCCTTTTGGAGACCCAGTACTTC; CDR3aa: CAWALLETQYF
j_gene: TRBJ2-2; abundance: -; v_gene: TRBV7-2; d_gene: TRBD2; CDR3nt: TGTGCCAGCAGCCCTCGCCGGACTAGCGGCCCAGGGGAGCTGTTTTTT; CDR3aa: CASSPRRTSGPGELFF
j_gene: TRBJ1-4; abundance: -; v_gene: TRBV9; d_gene: -; CDR3nt: TGTGCCAGCAGCGCCACAGGAAGAACTAATGAAAAACTGTTTTTT; CDR3aa: CASSATGRTNEKLFF
j_gene: TRBJ2-3; abundance: -; v_gene: TRBV7-6; d_gene: TRBD2; CDR3nt: TGTGCCAGCAGCCGGGGACTAGCGGGGGCAGATACGCAGTATTTT; CDR3aa: CASSRGLAGADTQYF
j_gene: TRBJ2-7; abundance: -; v_gene: TRBV27; d_gene: TRBD2; CDR3nt: TGTGCCAGCAGTGCCGAGACTAGCGGAAGCTCCTACGAGCAGTACTTC; CDR3aa: CASSAETSGSSYEQYF
j_gene: TRBJ1-5; abundance: once; v_gene: TRBV7-9; d_gene: -; CDR3nt: TGTGTAGTAGAAGATGGCAATCAGCCCCAGCATTTT; CDR3aa: CVVEDGNQPQHF
j_gene: TRBJ1-1; abundance: -; v_gene: TRBV19; d_gene: -; CDR3nt: TGTGCCAGTAGTATTCAGGGCTACATGGCCACTGAAGCTTTCTTT; CDR3aa: CASSIQGYMATEAFF
j_gene: TRBJ1-1; abundance: -; v_gene: TRBV7-2; d_gene: -; CDR3nt: TGTGCCAGCAGCTTACGGGGAGGGGGTTCTAGGGACACTGAAGCTTTCTTT; CDR3aa: CASSLRGGGSRDTEAFF
j_gene: TRBJ2-5; abundance: few; v_gene: TRBV9; d_gene: TRBD2; CDR3nt: TGTGCCAGCAGCGTAGGCGGAGGGGAGGGAGAGACCCAGTACTTC; CDR3aa: CASSVGGGEGETQYF
j_gene: TRBJ2-7; abundance: -; v_gene: TRBV27; d_gene: TRBD2; CDR3nt: TGTGCCAGCAGTTTAAAGTGGGTTAGCGGGTCCCTCGGGGGGTACGAGCAGTACTTC; CDR3aa: CASSLKWVSGSLGGYEQYF
j_gene: TRBJ2-6; abundance: -; v_gene: TRBV25-1; d_gene: -; CDR3nt: TGTGCCAGCTCAGGGAAATCGTCCGGGGCCAACGTCCTGACTTTC; CDR3aa: CASSGKSSGANVLTF
j_gene: TRBJ1-1; abundance: -; v_gene: TRBV28; d_gene: -; CDR3nt: TGTGCCAGCAGTTTAATGGGCGCGGGGGGCATGACTTTCTTT; CDR3aa: CASSLMGAGGMTFF
j_gene: TRBJ2-2; abundance: -; v_gene: TRBV24-1; d_gene: -; CDR3nt: TGTGCCACCAGTGACCCACAGGGAACTAACACCGGGGAGCTGTTTTTT; CDR3aa: CATSDPQGTNTGELFF